This T cell receptor (beta chain) was captured by sequencing in a study of identical twins. Findings and limits, study-wide: Not following the same donors, the study drew its conclusions from cross-sectional statistical analysis.

To note about this clonotype: Its antigen is not identified.

The germline gives CDR1 SGHTA, CDR2 FQGTGA. Trimming took 3 bases from V and 8 from J; bases not matched to a gene: 4. CDR3 length equals 13 residues. One entry per CDR3 protein, called by TCRdb with MiXCR from the 5' RACE reads. The table shows 400,000 to 550,000 distinct CDR3 sequences, with roughly 21% occurring only once. The data were also submitted as part of a second study, on T cells expressing NK-cell markers. That investigation notes: Restriction of the sorted population to alpha-beta TCR T cells was achieved in several experiments with an anti-gamma-delta TCR antibody. Unclear, still, was the HCMV specificity of the expanded NKG2C+ T cell clones.

Sequences were obtained from CD4+ T cells sorted from blood. The sequence was obtained from a woman between 18 and 29 years old in good health. J is TRBJ2-1 and V is TRBV7-3, with 7 bases fitting TRBD1. The CDR3 nucleotides read TGTGCCAGCAGCTTCGACAGGGTGGATGAGCAGTTCTTC. It specifies CASSFDRVDEQFF.